These T cell receptor beta chains were read from a single sample in a study of blood T cell repertoires in COVID-19. Sequencing was performed with immunoSEQ multiplex PCR; in TCRdb, only in-frame clones are kept and a portion is missing. Among fewer than 300,000 clones listed, 75% to 95% were seen once. The specimen was PBMCs or T cells enriched from blood (not recorded which). The receptors originated from a woman aged 25 to 39 who had recovered from COVID-19. Each CDR3 is given with its conserved first and last residue. D genes are given only for firm matches. Not every row has a clone size; where given, it reads once, few, many or a size class.

j_call clone_size d_call v_call cdr3_nt cdr3_aa
TRBJ1-1 - - TRBV25-1 TGTGCCAGCAACCGGGTCTTGGGCACTGAAGCTTTCTTT CASNRVLGTEAFF
TRBJ1-5 - TRBD1 TRBV19 TGTGCCAGTAGTATAAGTCGCCAGGGGGGACCTAGCAATCAGCCCCAGCATTTT CASSISRQGGPSNQPQHF
TRBJ2-1 - TRBD2 TRBV7-2 TGTGCCAGCAGCTGGAACGAAGTCCCTAGCGGTTTTCAGTTCTTC CASSWNEVPSGFQFF
TRBJ1-5 - - TRBV3-1/TRBV3-2 TGTGCCAGCAGCCAAGATTCCCTTTTCCGGAATCAGCCCCAGCATTTT CASSQDSLFRNQPQHF
TRBJ2-1 - - TRBV11-2 TGTGCCAGCAGCCCGTTACTAGAGCGTGAGCAGTTCTTC CASSPLLEREQFF
TRBJ2-3 - - TRBV19 TGTGCCAGTAGTACGGGACTCGCCGGGCGGATTACGCAGTATTTT CASSTGLAGRITQYF
TRBJ1-1 - TRBD1 TRBV4-1 TGCGCCAGCAGCCAAGTACCGGGACAGGCCAGAGGAGCTTTCTTT CASSQVPGQARGAFF
TRBJ1-2 - TRBD1 TRBV2 TGTGCCAGCAGAGAAGACAGGGTTAATTATGGCTACACCTTC CASREDRVNYGYTF
TRBJ2-1 - - TRBV10-3 TGTGCCATCAGGGTCGAGCGGTACAATGAGCAGTTCTTC CAIRVERYNEQFF
TRBJ2-6 - TRBD2 TRBV19 TGTGCCAGTAGTATAGATAGCCGACTAGCGGGAGGCGGGGCCAACGTCCTGACTTTC CASSIDSRLAGGGANVLTF
TRBJ2-1 few - TRBV6-4 TGTGCCAGCAGTGAGGAGGGCGGGGAGTACAATGAGCAGTTCTTC CASSEEGGEYNEQFF
TRBJ2-1 - TRBD1 TRBV5-6 TGTGCCAGCAGCTCAGGGGGTTACTCCTACAATGAGCAGTTCTTC CASSSGGYSYNEQFF
TRBJ2-7 once - TRBV12-3/TRBV12-4 TGTGCCAGCAGTTCGACTAGCTACGAGCAGTACTTC CASSSTSYEQYF
TRBJ2-5 - TRBD1 TRBV7-2 TGTGCCAGCAGTTCCGGGGGGGACAGGGGCGGGACCCAGTACTTC CASSSGGDRGGTQYF
TRBJ2-7 - TRBD2 TRBV7-9 TGTGCCAGCAGCCGAGCCTCGGGACTAGCGGGAGACGAGCAGTACTTC CASSRASGLAGDEQYF
TRBJ1-3 - - TRBV25-1 TGTGCCAGCATAGACAGAGCTGGAAACACCATATATTTT CASIDRAGNTIYF
TRBJ1-1 - - TRBV28 TGTGCCAGCAGTTTATCTCCCCCGACGGGCACTGAAGCTTTCTTT CASSLSPPTGTEAFF
TRBJ2-7 - TRBD1 TRBV9 TGTGCCAGCAGCGTGTCGGGACAGCCCTCCTACGAGCAGTACTTC CASSVSGQPSYEQYF
TRBJ1-4 once TRBD1 TRBV19 TGTGCCAGTAGCGACCGGGACAGAATTAATGAAAAACTGTTTTTT CASSDRDRINEKLFF
TRBJ2-3 - TRBD2 TRBV7-3 TGTGCCAGCAGCTTTTCTGGGGGGGACACGCAGTATTTT CASSFSGGDTQYF
TRBJ2-6 - - TRBV30 TGTGCCTGGAGTGGGGCAGGGGTGTCCGGGGCCAACGTCCTGACTTTC CAWSGAGVSGANVLTF
TRBJ1-5 - TRBD1 TRBV6-2/TRBV6-3 TGTGCCAGCAGTAACCGCGACAGGGGGCTCGATCAGCCCCAGCATTTT CASSNRDRGLDQPQHF
TRBJ2-2 - - TRBV28 TGTGCCAGCAGTTTACGATTATCAGGATATTATGACGGGGAGCTGTTTTTT CASSLRLSGYYDGELFF
TRBJ2-7 - TRBD2 TRBV7-9 TGTGCCAGCAGCTCCTTCATTACGACCACTAGCGGGGGACCCTACGAGCAGTACTTC CASSSFITTTSGGPYEQYF
TRBJ1-1 - - TRBV27 TGTGCCAGCAGTTTATACAGTTTAGTGGGCAGGAACACTGAAGCTTTCTTT CASSLYSLVGRNTEAFF
TRBJ1-4 - TRBD1 TRBV25-1 TGTGCCAGCAGTGACGACAGGGTGCTTGGTAAACTGTTTTTT CASSDDRVLGKLFF
TRBJ1-1 - - TRBV28 TGTGCCAGCAGTTTGACTTCTGAAGCTTTCTTT CASSLTSEAFF
TRBJ2-1 - TRBD1 TRBV11-3 TGTGCCAGCAGCGCAGAGGGGGACAGACGATACAATGAGCAGTTCTTC CASSAEGDRRYNEQFF
TRBJ1-1 - - TRBV19 TGTGCCAGTATTGGCCGCTATGGCACTCAACAGGTTATGAACACTGAAGCTTTCTTT CASIGRYGTQQVMNTEAFF
TRBJ2-1 - - TRBV9 TGTGCCAGCAGCCTCCGGGGGGCGGGTGAGCAGTTCTTC CASSLRGAGEQFF
TRBJ2-2 - - TRBV18 TGTGCCAGCTCACCACCGGAGAGGACGAACACCGGGGAGCTGTTTTTT CASSPPERTNTGELFF
TRBJ2-2 - TRBD1 TRBV24-1 TGTGCCACCAGTGACCCTCCGGGGACAGGAGTGAACACCGGGGAGCTGTTTTTT CATSDPPGTGVNTGELFF
TRBJ1-2 - - TRBV7-2 TGTGCCAGCAGCTTTAACAGGGACGGCTACACCTTC CASSFNRDGYTF
TRBJ2-3 - TRBD2 TRBV5-4 TGTGCCAGCAGCCCACGGGAGGCGACAGATACGCAGTATTTT CASSPREATDTQYF
TRBJ2-7 - - TRBV10-3 TGTGCCACAAGAGCCGGGGAGCAGTACTTC CATRAGEQYF
TRBJ2-5 - TRBD1 TRBV7-9 TGTGCCAGCAGGGTGTCCACAGGGGGACAGACCCAGTACTTC CASRVSTGGQTQYF
TRBJ2-7 - TRBD1 TRBV27 TGTGCCAGCAGTTTACACAGGGGTTCCTACGAGCAGTACTTC CASSLHRGSYEQYF
TRBJ2-5 - - TRBV19 TGTGCCAGTAGATCAGTACAGGGTTTTGAGACCCAGTACTTC CASRSVQGFETQYF
TRBJ2-1 - - TRBV6-5 TGTGCCAGCAGTATGTGGACACGCTCCTACAATGAGCAGTTCTTC CASSMWTRSYNEQFF
TRBJ2-3 once TRBD2 TRBV6-5 TGTGCCAGCAGGGCGACTAGCGGGACAGATACGCAGTATTTT CASRATSGTDTQYF
TRBJ2-7 - - TRBV19 TGTGCCAGTAGTATAGTAGGGAGCGGCGACTACGAGCAGTACTTC CASSIVGSGDYEQYF
TRBJ2-7 - TRBD1 TRBV14 TGTGCCAGCAGCCAAACTGTAGGGGGCGAGTACGAGCAGTACTTC CASSQTVGGEYEQYF
TRBJ2-7 - - TRBV7-2 TGTGCCAGCAACCGGAGAGGGATCCCCTACGAGCAGTACTTC CASNRRGIPYEQYF
TRBJ1-3 - - TRBV19 TGTGCCACTAGACAGGATCTCTCTGGAAACACCATATATTTT CATRQDLSGNTIYF
TRBJ1-2 - TRBD1 TRBV5-8 TGTGCCAGCAGTCCTATACAGGGGGCGGTCAGCTACACCTTC CASSPIQGAVSYTF
TRBJ1-4 - TRBD1 TRBV25-1 TGTGCCAGCAGTGAATTGCGAGACAGGGGGGAAAAACTGTTTTTT CASSELRDRGEKLFF
TRBJ2-7 - TRBD2 TRBV6-1 TGTGCCAGCAGTGACACTAGCGGGGGAAAATACGAGCAGTACTTC CASSDTSGGKYEQYF
TRBJ2-7 - - TRBV18 TGTGCCAGCTCACCCCCGGTGCCCTTAGAGCAGTACTTC CASSPPVPLEQYF
TRBJ2-5 - TRBD2 TRBV5-6 TGTGCCAGCACCCCGGGACTAGGGGCCGGGACCCAGTACTTC CASTPGLGAGTQYF
TRBJ2-2 - - TRBV30 TGTGCCTGGAATTCGGTCGGGGAGCTGTTTTTT CAWNSVGELFF
TRBJ2-7 - TRBD1 TRBV5-1 TGCGCCAGCAGCTGGACAGGGTACGAGCAGTACTTC CASSWTGYEQYF
TRBJ1-4 - - TRBV10-2 TGCGCCAGCAGTTCTAATAATGAAAAACTGTTTTTT CASSSNNEKLFF
TRBJ2-2 - - TRBV24-1 TGTGCCACAAAGGGAGCGACCGGGGAGCTGTTTTTT CATKGATGELFF
TRBJ2-7 - TRBD1 TRBV27 TGTGCCAGCAGTTACCGGGGACAGGGATACGAGCAGTACTTC CASSYRGQGYEQYF